This TCR delta chain was captured in a study of delta chains in infants with herpesvirus infections (dated by TCRdb to 2022 to 2023). Looking at the study overall: To characterize gammadelta T cell responses to primary cytomegalovirus (CMV) infection, researchers prospectively followed a birth cohort of Ugandan infants starting at birth. Belgian fetal and cord blood gammadelta TCR data that had been published previously were included solely for comparison and were not produced in this cohort. Blood samples from the infants were grouped into approximate ages of 1.5, 4, 8 and 12 months. gammadelta TCRs were sequenced from PBMC of approximately 17 CMV-infected infants (one congenitally infected) and 7 to 9 CMV-uninfected infants with enough sample available.

General findings and caveats noted by the study authors: Detection of the public clonotype was limited to the first time point after infection, and the public clonotype was not found in uninfected infants or in infants infected after 120 days. The authors noted a small sample size and no race- or environment-matched controls, since nearly all Ugandans acquire CMV before adulthood. In CMV-uninfected infants, the public clonotype might still exist at levels below the detection limit.

Infants were enrolled after their mothers, pregnant women receiving prenatal care in Kampala, Uganda, were recruited, and documentation of maternal HIV status was required. Home visits to families took place weekly, and collection of infant clinical information, oral swabs and peripheral blood began at 6 weeks of age and was repeated every 4 months after that. Blood was collected in heparin tubes, and PBMC were isolated by Ficoll-Paque density gradient centrifugation and cryopreserved. Receptor amplification or capture employed RT-PCR. To generate TCR cDNA, PBMC RNA underwent reverse transcription with SuperScript II using gamma-chain- and delta-chain-specific primers. After purification with AMPure XP beads, the cDNA was amplified and indexed with Illumina adapters using the Nextera XT Index Kit. Sequencing of gammadelta TCR libraries was carried out on an Illumina MiSeq using a V2 300-cycle kit. Per the source publication's procedure: Using MiXCR v2.1.12, CDR3 sequences were assembled, and reads were mapped onto D, J and V genes obtained from GenBank. Repertoire analyses of the CDR3 clonotypes were performed with VDJtools v1.2.1. Public reads were reanalyzed in TCRdb with CATT, and rows carrying the same DNA were merged afterwards. These V and J calls rely on TCRdb rather than the paper's analysis. The table for this sample lists roughly 290 delta-chain clones; 3% to 3.5% of them were counted only once. Roughly a third of the sample rests with the top ten.

Compared with the rest of its sample, this clone is medium-sized (0.01 to 0.1%). There is no known antigen for this receptor. Qualities for individual bases were not recorded, and no much larger clone is one base off. The sequences come from peripheral blood, collected at time point 1 of longitudinal follow-up. This TCR came from a human donor who was a Ugandan infant, either HIV-exposed or HIV-unexposed (not recorded which).

The nucleotide sequence reads as follows: TGTGCTCTTGGGGAACTCCTACGTGGGGCTGGGGATCCCTACACCGATAAACTCATCTTT. Its coded protein is CALGELLRGAGDPYTDKLIF. The V and J genes are TRDV1 and TRDJ1; the D segment could be TRDD3, given 6 matching bases. Reading from cysteine to phenylalanine, the CDR3 counts 20 amino acids. Of the read, only the CDR3 DNA is kept; its 60 bases are in frame from base 1. A distance of 23 bases separates the germline ends of V and J, which lose 0 bases and 0 bases respectively. The germline V gene encodes CDR1 TSWWSYY and CDR2 QGS.